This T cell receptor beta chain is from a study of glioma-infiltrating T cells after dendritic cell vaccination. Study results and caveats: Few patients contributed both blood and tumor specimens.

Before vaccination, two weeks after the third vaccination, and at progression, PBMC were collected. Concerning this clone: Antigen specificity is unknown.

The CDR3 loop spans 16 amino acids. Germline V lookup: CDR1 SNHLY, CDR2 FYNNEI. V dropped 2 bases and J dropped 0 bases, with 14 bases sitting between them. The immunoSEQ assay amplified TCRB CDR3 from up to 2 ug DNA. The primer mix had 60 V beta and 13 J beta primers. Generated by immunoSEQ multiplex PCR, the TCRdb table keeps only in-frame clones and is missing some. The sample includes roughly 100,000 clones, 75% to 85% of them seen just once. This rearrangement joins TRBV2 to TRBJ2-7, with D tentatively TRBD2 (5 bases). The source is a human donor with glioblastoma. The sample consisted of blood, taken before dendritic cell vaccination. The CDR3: CASSELRPSLSYEQYF. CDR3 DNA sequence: TGTGCCAGCAGTGAACTTCGCCCTAGCCTCTCCTACGAGCAGTACTTC.